This T cell receptor beta chain was captured by sequencing in a study of shared clonotypes between healthy human individuals. The study, taken as a whole, reports: The expectation was that sequencing depth would affect clonotype sharing among donors.

This clone showed up just a few times. Its specificity is unknown. V gave up 4 bases and J gave up 1 base, with 7 bases separating them. The CDR3 extends over 13 amino acids. CDR1 and CDR2 (germline): ENHRY, SYGVKD. Original analysis: As immunoSEQ supplied junction-only sequences (without quality scores), filtering differed. Only in-frame clones appear in the TCRdb table, and some are missing; sequencing was by immunoSEQ multiplex PCR. Clone size and V and J calls were adopted from that table, with D and trimming inferred from the DNA. This table has about 480,000 clones, about 79% appearing once. This clonotype was obtained from a woman aged 35 to 49 in good health. Some clones in this sample may be carry-over from other donors' samples. Sequenced material: PBMCs. The chain combines TRBV10-3 with TRBJ1-1; D gene uncertain. The CDR3 DNA sequence: TGTGCCATCAGTGGACTGCCGAACACTGAAGCTTTCTTT. Translating gives CAISGLPNTEAFF.